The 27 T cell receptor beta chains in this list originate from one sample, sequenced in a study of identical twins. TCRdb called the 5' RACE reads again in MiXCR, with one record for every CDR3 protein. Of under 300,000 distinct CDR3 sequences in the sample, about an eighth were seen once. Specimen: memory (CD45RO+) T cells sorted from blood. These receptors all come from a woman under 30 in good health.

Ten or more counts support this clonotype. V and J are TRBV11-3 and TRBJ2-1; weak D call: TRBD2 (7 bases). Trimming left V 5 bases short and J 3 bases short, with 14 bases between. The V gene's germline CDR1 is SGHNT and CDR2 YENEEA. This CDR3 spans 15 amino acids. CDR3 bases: TGTGCCAGCAGCCTTCGGGGGGCTCTCTACAATGAGCAGTTCTTC. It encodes CASSLRGALYNEQFF.

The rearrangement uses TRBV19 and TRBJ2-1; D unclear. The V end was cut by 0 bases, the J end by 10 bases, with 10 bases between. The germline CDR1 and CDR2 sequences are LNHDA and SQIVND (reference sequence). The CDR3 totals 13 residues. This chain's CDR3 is CASSIDLADEQFF. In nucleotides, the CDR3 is TGTGCCAGTAGTATAGATCTGGCAGACGAGCAGTTCTTC.

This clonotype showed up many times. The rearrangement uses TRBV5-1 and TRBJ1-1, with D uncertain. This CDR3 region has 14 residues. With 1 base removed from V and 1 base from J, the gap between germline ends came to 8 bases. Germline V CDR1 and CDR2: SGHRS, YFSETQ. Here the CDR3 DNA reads TGCGCCAGCAGCTTGATTTCAGGGAACACTGAAGCTTTCTTT. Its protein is CASSLISGNTEAFF.

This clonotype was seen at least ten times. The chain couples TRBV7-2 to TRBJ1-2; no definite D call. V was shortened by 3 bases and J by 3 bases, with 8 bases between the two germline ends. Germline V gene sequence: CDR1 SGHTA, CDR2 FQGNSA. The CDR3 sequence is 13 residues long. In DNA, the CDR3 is TGTGCCAGCAGCTTTCGGGCAGACTATGGCTACACCTTC. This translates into CASSFRADYGYTF.

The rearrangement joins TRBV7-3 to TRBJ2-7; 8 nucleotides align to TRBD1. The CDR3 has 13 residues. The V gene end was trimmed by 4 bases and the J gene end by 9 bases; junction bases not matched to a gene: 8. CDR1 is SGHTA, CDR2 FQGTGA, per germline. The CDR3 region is CASSSTGTGLQYF. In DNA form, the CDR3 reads TGTGCCAGCAGCTCCACCGGGACAGGATTGCAGTACTTC.

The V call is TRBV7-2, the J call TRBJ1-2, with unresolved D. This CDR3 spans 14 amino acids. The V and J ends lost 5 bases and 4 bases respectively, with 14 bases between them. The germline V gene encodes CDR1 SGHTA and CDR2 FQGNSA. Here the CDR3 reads CASSPTATAYGYTF. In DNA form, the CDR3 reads TGTGCCAGCAGCCCTACAGCGACTGCCTATGGCTACACCTTC. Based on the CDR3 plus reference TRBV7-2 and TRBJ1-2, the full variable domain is GAGVSQSPSNKVTEKGKDVELRCDPISGHTALYWYRQSLGQGLEFLIYFQGNSAPDKSGLPSDRFSAERTGGSVSTLTIQRTQQEDSAVYLCASSPTATAYGYTFGSGTRLTVV.

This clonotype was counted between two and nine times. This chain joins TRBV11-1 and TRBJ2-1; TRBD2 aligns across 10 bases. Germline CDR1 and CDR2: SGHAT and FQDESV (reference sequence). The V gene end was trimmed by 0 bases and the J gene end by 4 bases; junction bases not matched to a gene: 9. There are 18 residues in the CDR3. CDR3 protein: CASSLARLAGAGYNEQFF. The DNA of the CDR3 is TGTGCCAGCAGCTTAGCGCGTCTAGCGGGAGCGGGGTACAATGAGCAGTTCTTC.

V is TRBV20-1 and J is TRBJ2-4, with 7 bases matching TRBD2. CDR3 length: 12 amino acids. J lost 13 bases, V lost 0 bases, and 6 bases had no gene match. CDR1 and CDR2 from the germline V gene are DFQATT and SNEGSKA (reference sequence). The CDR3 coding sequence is TGCAGTGCTAGAGATCGACTAGCTCTCCAGTACTTC. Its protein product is CSARDRLALQYF.

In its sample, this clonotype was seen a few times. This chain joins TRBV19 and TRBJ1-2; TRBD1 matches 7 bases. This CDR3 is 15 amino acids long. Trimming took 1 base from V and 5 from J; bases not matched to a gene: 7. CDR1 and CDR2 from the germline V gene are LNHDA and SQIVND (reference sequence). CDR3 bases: TGTGCCAGTAGTATAGCTGCGACAGGGAAGTATGGCTACACCTTC. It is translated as CASSIAATGKYGYTF.

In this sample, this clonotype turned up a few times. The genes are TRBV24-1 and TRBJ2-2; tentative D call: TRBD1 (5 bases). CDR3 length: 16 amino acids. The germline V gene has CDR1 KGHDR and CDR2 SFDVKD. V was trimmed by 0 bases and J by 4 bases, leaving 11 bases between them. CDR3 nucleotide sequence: TGTGCCACCAGTGATTTGCCACAGGTCGTCACCGGGGAGCTGTTTTTT. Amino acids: CATSDLPQVVTGELFF.

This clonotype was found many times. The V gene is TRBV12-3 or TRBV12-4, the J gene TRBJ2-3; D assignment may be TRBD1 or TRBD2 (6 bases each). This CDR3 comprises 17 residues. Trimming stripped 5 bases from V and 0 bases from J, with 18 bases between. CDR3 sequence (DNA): TGTGCCAGCAGTGACGCAATAAGGGGGGCTAGCACAGATACGCAGTATTTT. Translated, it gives CASSDAIRGASTDTQYF.

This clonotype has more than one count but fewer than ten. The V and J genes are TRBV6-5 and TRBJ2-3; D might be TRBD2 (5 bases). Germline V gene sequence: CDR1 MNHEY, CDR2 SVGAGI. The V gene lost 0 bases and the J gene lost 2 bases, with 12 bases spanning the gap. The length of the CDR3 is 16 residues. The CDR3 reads CASSYSRVDPTDTQYF. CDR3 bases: TGTGCCAGCAGTTACTCGAGGGTAGATCCCACAGATACGCAGTATTTT.

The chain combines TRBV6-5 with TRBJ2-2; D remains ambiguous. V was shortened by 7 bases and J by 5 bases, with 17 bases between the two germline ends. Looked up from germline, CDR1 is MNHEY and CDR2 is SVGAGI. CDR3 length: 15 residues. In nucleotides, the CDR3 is TGTGCCAGCACTTGGGAAGGGCCGAGGACCGGGGAGCTGTTTTTT. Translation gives CASTWEGPRTGELFF.

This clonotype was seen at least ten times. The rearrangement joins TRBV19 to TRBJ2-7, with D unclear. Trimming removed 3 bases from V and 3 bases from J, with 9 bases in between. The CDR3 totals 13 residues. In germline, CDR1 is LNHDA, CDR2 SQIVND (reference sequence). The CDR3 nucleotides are TGTGCCAGTAGTATTAGACTCCTCTACGAGCAGTACTTC. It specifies CASSIRLLYEQYF.

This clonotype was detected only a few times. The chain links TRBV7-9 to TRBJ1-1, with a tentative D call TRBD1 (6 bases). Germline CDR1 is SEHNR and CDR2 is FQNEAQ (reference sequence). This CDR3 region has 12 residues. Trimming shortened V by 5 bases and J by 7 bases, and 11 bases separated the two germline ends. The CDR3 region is CASSPQGIEAFF. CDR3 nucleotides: TGTGCCAGCAGCCCACAGGGCATTGAAGCTTTCTTT.

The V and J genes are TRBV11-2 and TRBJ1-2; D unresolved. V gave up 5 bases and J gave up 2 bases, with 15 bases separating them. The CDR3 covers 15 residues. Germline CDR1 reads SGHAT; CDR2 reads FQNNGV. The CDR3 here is CASSLNRVGNYGYTF. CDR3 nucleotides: TGTGCCAGCAGCCTGAACCGAGTCGGAAACTATGGCTACACCTTC.

CDR3 sequence reads: CSAYSGRVSTDTQYF. The CDR3 DNA is TGCAGTGCTTATAGCGGGAGGGTTAGCACAGATACGCAGTATTTT. V and J are TRBV20-1 and TRBJ2-3; TRBD2 agrees at 11 bases. Germline V gene data show CDR1 as DFQATT and CDR2 as SNEGSKA (reference sequence). CDR3 size: 15 residues. Trimming removed 5 bases from V and 0 bases from J; junction bases left unmatched: 4.

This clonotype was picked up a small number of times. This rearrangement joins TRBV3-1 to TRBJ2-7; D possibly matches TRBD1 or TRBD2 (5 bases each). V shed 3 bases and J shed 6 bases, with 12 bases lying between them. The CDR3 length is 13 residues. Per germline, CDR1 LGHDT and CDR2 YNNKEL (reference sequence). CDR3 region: CASSQGVTGEQYF. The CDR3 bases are TGTGCCAGCAGCCAGGGGGTTACCGGCGAGCAGTACTTC.

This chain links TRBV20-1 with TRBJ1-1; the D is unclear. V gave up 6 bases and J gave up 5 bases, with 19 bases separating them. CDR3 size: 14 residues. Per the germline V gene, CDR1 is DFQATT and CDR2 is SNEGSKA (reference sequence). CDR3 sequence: CSARSRGSGTEAFF. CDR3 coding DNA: TGCAGTGCCAGGAGTAGAGGGTCGGGTACTGAAGCTTTCTTT.

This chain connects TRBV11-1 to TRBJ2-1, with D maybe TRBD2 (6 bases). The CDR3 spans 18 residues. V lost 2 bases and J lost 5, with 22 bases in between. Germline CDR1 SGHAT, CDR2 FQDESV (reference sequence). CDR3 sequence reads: CASSLSRTGLRRDNEQFF. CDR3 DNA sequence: TGTGCCAGCAGCTTAAGTAGGACTGGACTAAGACGCGACAATGAGCAGTTCTTC. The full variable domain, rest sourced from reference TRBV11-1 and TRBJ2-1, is EAEVAQSPRYKITEKSQAVAFWCDPISGHATLYWYRQILGQGPELLVQFQDESVVDDSQLPKDRFSAERLKGVDSTLKIQPAELGDSAMYLCASSLSRTGLRRDNEQFFGPGTRLTVL.

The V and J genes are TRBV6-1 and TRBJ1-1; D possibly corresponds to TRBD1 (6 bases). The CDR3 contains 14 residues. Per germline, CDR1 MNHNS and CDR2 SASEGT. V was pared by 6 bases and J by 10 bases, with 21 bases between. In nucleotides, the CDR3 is TGTGCCAGCAGCAAAATACGGGGGGCCAGTGGAGCTTTCTTT. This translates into CASSKIRGASGAFF.

The CDR3 is CASSLDGETQYF. CDR3 bases: TGTGCCAGCAGCTTAGACGGAGAGACCCAGTACTTC. The V and J genes are TRBV11-2 and TRBJ2-5; no clear D. With 0 bases removed from V and 4 bases from J, the gap between germline ends came to 3 bases. Germline V gene lookup returns CDR1 SGHAT and CDR2 FQNNGV. There are 12 residues in the CDR3.

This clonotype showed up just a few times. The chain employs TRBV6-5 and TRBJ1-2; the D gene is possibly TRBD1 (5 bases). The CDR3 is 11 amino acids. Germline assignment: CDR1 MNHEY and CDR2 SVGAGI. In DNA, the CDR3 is TGTGCATCTATCTGGGGCGGGGGCTACACCTTC. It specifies CASIWGGGYTF.

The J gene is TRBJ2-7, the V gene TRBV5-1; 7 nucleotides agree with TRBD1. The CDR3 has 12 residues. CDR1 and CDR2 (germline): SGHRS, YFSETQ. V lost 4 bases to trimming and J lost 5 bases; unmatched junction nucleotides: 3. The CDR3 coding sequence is TGCGCCAGCAGCGCTGACAGGGACGAGCAGTACTTC. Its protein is CASSADRDEQYF. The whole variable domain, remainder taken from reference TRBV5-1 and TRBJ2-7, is KAGVTQTPRYLIKTRGQQVTLSCSPISGHRSVSWYQQTPGQGLQFLFEYFSETQRNKGNFPGRFSGRQFSNSRSEMNVSTLELGDSALYLCASSADRDEQYFGPGTRLTVT.

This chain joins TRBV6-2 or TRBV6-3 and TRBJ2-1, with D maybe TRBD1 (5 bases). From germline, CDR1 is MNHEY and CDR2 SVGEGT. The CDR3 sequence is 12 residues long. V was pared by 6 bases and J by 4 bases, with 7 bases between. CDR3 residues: CASRDKYNEQFF. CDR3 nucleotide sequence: TGTGCCAGCAGGGACAAGTACAATGAGCAGTTCTTC.

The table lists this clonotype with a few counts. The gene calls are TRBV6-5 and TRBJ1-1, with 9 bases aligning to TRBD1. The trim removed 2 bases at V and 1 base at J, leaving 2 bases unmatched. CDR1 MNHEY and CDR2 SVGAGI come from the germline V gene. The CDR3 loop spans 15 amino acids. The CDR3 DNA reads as TGTGCCAGCAGTTACGACAGGGGGGAGAACACTGAAGCTTTCTTT. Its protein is CASSYDRGENTEAFF.

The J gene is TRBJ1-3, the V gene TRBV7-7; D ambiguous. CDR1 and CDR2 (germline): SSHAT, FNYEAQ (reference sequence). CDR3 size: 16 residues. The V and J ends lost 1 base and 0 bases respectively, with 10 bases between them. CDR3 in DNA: TGTGCCAGCAGCTTAGATGGCCGGAGCTCTGGAAACACCATATATTTT. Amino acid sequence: CASSLDGRSSGNTIYF.